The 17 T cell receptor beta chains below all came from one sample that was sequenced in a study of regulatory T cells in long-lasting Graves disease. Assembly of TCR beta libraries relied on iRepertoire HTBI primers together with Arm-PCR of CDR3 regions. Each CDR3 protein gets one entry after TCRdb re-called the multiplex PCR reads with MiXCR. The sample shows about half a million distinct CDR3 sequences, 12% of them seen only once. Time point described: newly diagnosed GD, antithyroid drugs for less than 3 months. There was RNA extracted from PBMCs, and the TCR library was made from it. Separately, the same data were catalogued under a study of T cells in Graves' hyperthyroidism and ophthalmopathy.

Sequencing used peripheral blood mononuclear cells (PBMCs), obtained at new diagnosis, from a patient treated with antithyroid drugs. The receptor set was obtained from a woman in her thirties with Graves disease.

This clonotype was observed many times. Written as DNA, the CDR3 is TGTGCCTGGAGTATGGAGAACACCGGGGAGCTGTTTTTT. Translated: CAWSMENTGELFF. The genes are TRBV30 and TRBJ2-2; no clear D gene. CDR3 size: 13 residues. The V end lost 2 bases, the J end lost 1 base, and 5 bases lay between the germline ends. The V gene's germline CDR1 is GTSNPN and CDR2 SVGIG (reference sequence).

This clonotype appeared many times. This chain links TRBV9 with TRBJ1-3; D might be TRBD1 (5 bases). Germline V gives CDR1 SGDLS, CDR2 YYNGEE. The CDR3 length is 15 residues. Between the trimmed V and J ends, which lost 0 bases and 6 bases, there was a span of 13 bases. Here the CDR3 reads CASSVAGTFENTIYF. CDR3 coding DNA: TGTGCCAGCAGCGTAGCGGGGACGTTCGAAAACACCATATATTTT.

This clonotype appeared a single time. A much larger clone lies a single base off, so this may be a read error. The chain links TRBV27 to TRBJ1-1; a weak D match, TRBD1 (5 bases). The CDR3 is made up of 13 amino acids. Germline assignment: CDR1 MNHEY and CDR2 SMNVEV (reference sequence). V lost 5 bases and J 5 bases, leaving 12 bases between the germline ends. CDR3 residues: CASSDPGGTEAFF. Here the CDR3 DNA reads TGTGCCAGCAGTGACCCGGGGGGAACTGAAGCTTTCTTT.

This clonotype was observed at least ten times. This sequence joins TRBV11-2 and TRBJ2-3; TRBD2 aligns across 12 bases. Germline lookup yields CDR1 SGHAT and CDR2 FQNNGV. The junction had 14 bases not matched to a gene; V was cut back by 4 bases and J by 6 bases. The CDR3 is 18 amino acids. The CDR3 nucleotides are TGTGCCAGCAGCTCGTCCGGACTAGCGGGGATAGTTTTTGATACGCAGTATTTT. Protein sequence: CASSSSGLAGIVFDTQYF.

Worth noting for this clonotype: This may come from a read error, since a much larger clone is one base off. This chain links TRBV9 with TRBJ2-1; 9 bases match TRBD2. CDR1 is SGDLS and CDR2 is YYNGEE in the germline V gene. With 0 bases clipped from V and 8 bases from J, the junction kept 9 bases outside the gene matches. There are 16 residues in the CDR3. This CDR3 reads CASSVAGGGRGYEQFF. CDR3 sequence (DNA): TGTGCCAGCAGCGTAGCTGGTGGCGGGAGGGGCTATGAGCAGTTCTTC.

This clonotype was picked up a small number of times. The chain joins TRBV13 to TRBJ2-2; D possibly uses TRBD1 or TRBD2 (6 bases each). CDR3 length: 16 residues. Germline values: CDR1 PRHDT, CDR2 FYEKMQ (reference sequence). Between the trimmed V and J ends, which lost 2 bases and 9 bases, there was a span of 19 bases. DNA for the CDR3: TGTGCCAGCAGCTTATTAGGACCGGGGGCGCCCCGGGAGCTGTTTTTT. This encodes CASSLLGPGAPRELFF.

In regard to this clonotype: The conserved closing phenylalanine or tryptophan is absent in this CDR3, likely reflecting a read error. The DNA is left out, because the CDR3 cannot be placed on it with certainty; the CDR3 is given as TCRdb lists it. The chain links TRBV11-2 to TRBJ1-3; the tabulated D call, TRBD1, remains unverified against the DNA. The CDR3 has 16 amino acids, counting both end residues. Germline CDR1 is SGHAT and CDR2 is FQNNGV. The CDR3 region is CASSPDRGLSGNTRYV.

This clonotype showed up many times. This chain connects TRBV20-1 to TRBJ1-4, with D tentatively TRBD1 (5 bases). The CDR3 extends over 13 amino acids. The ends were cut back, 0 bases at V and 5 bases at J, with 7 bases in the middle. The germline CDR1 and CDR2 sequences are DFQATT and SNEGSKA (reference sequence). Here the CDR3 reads CSARDGANEKLFF. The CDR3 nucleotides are TGCAGTGCTAGAGATGGGGCGAATGAAAAACTGTTTTTT.

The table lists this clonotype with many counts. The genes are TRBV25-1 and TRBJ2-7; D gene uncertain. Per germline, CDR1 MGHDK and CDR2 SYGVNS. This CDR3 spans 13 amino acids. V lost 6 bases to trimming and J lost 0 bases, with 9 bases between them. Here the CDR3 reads CASSQTNSYEQYF. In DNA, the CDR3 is TGTGCCAGCAGCCAAACTAACTCCTACGAGCAGTACTTC.

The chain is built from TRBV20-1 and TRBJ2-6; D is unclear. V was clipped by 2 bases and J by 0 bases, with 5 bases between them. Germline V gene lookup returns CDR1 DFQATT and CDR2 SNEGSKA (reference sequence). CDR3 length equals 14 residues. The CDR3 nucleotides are TGCAGTGCTAGACAGCCCTCTGGGGCCAACGTCCTGACTTTC. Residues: CSARQPSGANVLTF.

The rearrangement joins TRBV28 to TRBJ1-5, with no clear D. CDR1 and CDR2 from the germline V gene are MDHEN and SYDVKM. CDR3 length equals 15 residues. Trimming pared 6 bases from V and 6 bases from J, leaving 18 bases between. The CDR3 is CASSTRGGLSQPQHF. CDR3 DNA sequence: TGTGCCAGCAGCACCCGTGGAGGGTTGAGTCAGCCCCAGCATTTT.

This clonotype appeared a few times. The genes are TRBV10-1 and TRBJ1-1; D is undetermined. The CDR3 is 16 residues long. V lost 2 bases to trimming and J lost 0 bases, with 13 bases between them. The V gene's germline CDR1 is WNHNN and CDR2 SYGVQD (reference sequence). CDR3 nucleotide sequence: TGCGCCAGCAGTGAGGAGCCTGGGGTGGTGAACACTGAAGCTTTCTTT. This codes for CASSEEPGVVNTEAFF.

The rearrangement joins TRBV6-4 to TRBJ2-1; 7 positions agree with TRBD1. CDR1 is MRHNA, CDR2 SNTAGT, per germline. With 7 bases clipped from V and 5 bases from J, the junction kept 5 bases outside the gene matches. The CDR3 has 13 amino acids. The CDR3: CASKGQGDNEQFF. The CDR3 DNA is TGTGCCAGCAAGGGGCAGGGGGACAATGAGCAGTTCTTC.

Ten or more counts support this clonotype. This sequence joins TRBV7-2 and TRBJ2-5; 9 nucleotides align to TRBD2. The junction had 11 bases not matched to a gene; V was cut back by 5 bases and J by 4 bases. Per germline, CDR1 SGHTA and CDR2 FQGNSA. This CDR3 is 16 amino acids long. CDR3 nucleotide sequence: TGTGCCAGCAGCGGACAGACTAGCGGACTTGGAGAGACCCAGTACTTC. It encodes CASSGQTSGLGETQYF.

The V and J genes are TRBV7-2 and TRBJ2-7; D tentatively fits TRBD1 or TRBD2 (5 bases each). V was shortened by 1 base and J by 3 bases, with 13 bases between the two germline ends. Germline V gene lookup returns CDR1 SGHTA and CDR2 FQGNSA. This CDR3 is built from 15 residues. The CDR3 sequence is CASSLGVRGFYEQYF. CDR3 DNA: TGTGCCAGCAGCTTAGGCGTGAGGGGTTTCTACGAGCAGTACTTC.

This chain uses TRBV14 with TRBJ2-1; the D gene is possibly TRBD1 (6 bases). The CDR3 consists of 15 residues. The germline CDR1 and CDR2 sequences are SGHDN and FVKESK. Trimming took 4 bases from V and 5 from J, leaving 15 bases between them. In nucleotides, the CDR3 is TGTGCCAGCAGCCGATCCTGGGACAATAACAATGAGCAGTTCTTC. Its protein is CASSRSWDNNNEQFF.

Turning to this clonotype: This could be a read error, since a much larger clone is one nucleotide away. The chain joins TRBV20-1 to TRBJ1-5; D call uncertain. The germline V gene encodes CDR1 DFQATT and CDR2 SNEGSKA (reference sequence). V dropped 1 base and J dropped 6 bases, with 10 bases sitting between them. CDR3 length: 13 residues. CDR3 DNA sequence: TGCAGTGCTAGAGGGATCTTCCTTCAGCCCCAGCATTTT. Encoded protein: CSARGIFLQPQHF.